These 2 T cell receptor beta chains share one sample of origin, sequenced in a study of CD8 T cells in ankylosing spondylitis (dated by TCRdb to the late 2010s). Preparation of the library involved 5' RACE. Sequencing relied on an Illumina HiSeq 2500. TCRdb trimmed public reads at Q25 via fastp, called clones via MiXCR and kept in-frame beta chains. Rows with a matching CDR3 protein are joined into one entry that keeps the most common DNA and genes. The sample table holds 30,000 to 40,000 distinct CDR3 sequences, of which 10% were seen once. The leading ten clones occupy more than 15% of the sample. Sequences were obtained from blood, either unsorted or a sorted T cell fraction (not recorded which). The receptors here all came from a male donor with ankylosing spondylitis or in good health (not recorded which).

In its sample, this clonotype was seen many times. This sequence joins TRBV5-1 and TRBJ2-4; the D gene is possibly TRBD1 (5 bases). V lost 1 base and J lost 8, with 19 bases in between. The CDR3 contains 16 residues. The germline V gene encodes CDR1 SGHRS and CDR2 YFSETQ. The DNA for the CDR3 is TGCGCCAGCAGCTTGAGCCAGGGTGTAATATCGGACATTCAGTACTTC. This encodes CASSLSQGVISDIQYF.

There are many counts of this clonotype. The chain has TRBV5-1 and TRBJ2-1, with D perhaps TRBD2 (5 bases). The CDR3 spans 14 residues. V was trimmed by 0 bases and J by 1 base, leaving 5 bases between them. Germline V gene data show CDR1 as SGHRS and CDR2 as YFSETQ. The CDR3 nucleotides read TGCGCCAGCAGCTTGGCGGGATCCTACAATGAGCAGTTCTTC. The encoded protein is CASSLAGSYNEQFF.